These 4 T cell receptor beta chains were sequenced from one sample in a study of identical twins. TCRdb independently ran MiXCR on the 5' RACE reads; one entry per CDR3 protein. Of about 520,000 distinct CDR3 sequences in the sample, around 20% were seen once. This sample also appeared in a second study, on T cells expressing NK-cell markers.

The sequenced sample was CD4+ T cells sorted from blood. The receptors were sampled from a woman aged 18-30 years in good health.

This clonotype came up many times. The chain employs TRBV10-3 and TRBJ1-1; the D is unclear. The germline V gene has CDR1 ENHRY and CDR2 SYGVKD. The V gene lost 2 bases and the J gene lost 4 bases, with 8 bases spanning the gap. CDR3 size: 13 residues. CDR3 protein: CAISETMGTEAFF. The CDR3 bases are TGTGCCATCAGTGAGACCATGGGCACTGAAGCTTTCTTT.

The chain links TRBV24-1 to TRBJ2-2; unclear D gene. Deletions cut 3 bases from V and 7 bases from J, with 8 bases between. Germline V gene data show CDR1 as KGHDR and CDR2 as SFDVKD. The CDR3 contains 13 residues. The CDR3 bases are TGTGCCACCAGTGATCCTCGGATCGGGGAGCTGTTTTTT. Protein: CATSDPRIGELFF.

The J gene is TRBJ2-3, the V gene TRBV9; 9 nucleotides agree with TRBD2. CDR3 length equals 15 residues. V was pared by 3 bases and J by 2 bases, with 4 bases of the junction left unmatched. Germline V gene sequence: CDR1 SGDLS, CDR2 YYNGEE. The CDR3 protein is CASSATSGDTDTQYF. The CDR3 nucleotides are TGTGCCAGCAGCGCGACTAGCGGAGACACAGATACGCAGTATTTT.

The rearrangement joins TRBV27 to TRBJ1-2; D remains unclear. This CDR3 contains 11 residues. V lost 4 bases, J lost 8 bases, and 8 bases lay in between. Germline lookup yields CDR1 MNHEY and CDR2 SMNVEV (reference sequence). CDR3 region: CASSSQEGYTF. In DNA form, the CDR3 reads TGTGCCAGCAGTTCCCAGGAAGGCTACACCTTC.